The rows below give T cell receptor beta chains drawn from one sample of a study of follicular helper T cells after annual influenza vaccination. Libraries were prepared by immunoSEQ multiplex PCR; TCRdb keeps only in-frame clonotypes and omits some of them. The data show several hundred clones, with roughly four fifths seen just once and 9.5% to 10% held by the top ten. Sequencing was performed on CXCR5+ CD38+ circulating T follicular helper cells from blood, taken 7 days after influenza vaccination. Source of these receptors: an adult who received the influenza vaccine. Both conserved end residues are part of each CDR3. The D gene is left open where the match is weak. Clone size, where shown, is once, few, many, or a class for clones that have expanded.

j_call: TRBJ2-5; clone_size: NA; v_call: TRBV7-2; d_call: TRBD2; cdr3_nt: TGTGCCAGCAGCTCGCCCCGGCTAGCGGGGGAGGTGGAGACCCAGTACTTC; cdr3_aa: CASSSPRLAGEVETQYF
j_call: TRBJ2-1; clone_size: NA; v_call: TRBV9; d_call: NA; cdr3_nt: TGTGCCAGCAGCGTAGGCACTAGCTCCGGGAGTGAGCAGTTCTTC; cdr3_aa: CASSVGTSSGSEQFF
j_call: TRBJ2-3; clone_size: NA; v_call: TRBV4-3; d_call: NA; cdr3_nt: TGCGCCAGCAGCCCGCGTTATCGTTCAACAGATACGCAGTATTTT; cdr3_aa: CASSPRYRSTDTQYF
j_call: TRBJ2-6; clone_size: NA; v_call: TRBV5-4; d_call: NA; cdr3_nt: TGTGCCAGCAGCCTCAGGACCGCCCTCGGGGCCAACGTCCTGACTTTC; cdr3_aa: CASSLRTALGANVLTF
j_call: TRBJ1-5; clone_size: NA; v_call: TRBV4-2; d_call: NA; cdr3_nt: TGTGCCAGCAGCCAAGGGGATATAGGGCTCACCGATCAGCCCCAGCATTTT; cdr3_aa: CASSQGDIGLTDQPQHF
j_call: TRBJ1-3; clone_size: NA; v_call: TRBV5-1; d_call: TRBD1; cdr3_nt: TGCGCCAGCAGCCCACAGGGGGCGTTTGGAAACACCATATATTTT; cdr3_aa: CASSPQGAFGNTIYF
j_call: TRBJ1-2; clone_size: NA; v_call: TRBV11-3; d_call: NA; cdr3_nt: TGTGCCAGCAGCATCTCCGGGACGAACTCCTATGGCTACACCTTC; cdr3_aa: CASSISGTNSYGYTF
j_call: TRBJ2-1; clone_size: NA; v_call: TRBV5-1; d_call: TRBD2; cdr3_nt: TGCGCCAGCTATAGGACTAGCGGGGGTGACCCGGAGCAGTTCTTC; cdr3_aa: CASYRTSGGDPEQFF
j_call: TRBJ1-2; clone_size: NA; v_call: TRBV19; d_call: TRBD1; cdr3_nt: TGTGCCAGTTCCCCCCGGGACAGTGGTCTATATGGCTACACCTTC; cdr3_aa: CASSPRDSGLYGYTF
j_call: TRBJ2-3; clone_size: once; v_call: TRBV7-2; d_call: NA; cdr3_nt: TGTGCCAGCAGCTACCCTAGCGCCGCCACAGATACGCAGTATTTT; cdr3_aa: CASSYPSAATDTQYF
j_call: TRBJ2-1; clone_size: NA; v_call: TRBV29-1; d_call: TRBD2; cdr3_nt: TGCAGCGGGGGCGGGGGGCCCCCCTACAATGAGCAGTTCTTC; cdr3_aa: CSGGGGPPYNEQFF
j_call: TRBJ1-2; clone_size: NA; v_call: TRBV6-5; d_call: NA; cdr3_nt: TGTGCCAGCAGTTACGAGGGCAGCCCAGGAGATGGCTACACCTTC; cdr3_aa: CASSYEGSPGDGYTF
j_call: TRBJ2-5; clone_size: NA; v_call: TRBV19; d_call: NA; cdr3_nt: TGTGCCAGTAGTAGGGACGGACTATTCCAAGAGACCCAGTACTTC; cdr3_aa: CASSRDGLFQETQYF
j_call: TRBJ2-7; clone_size: NA; v_call: TRBV4-2; d_call: NA; cdr3_nt: TGTGCCAGCAGCCAAGGACAGGACCACTACGAGCAGTACTTC; cdr3_aa: CASSQGQDHYEQYF
j_call: TRBJ1-1; clone_size: few; v_call: TRBV5-1; d_call: NA; cdr3_nt: TGCGCCAGCAGCTTGGGGGAGCTGAACACTGAAGCTTTCTTT; cdr3_aa: CASSLGELNTEAFF
j_call: TRBJ1-2; clone_size: NA; v_call: TRBV11-2; d_call: TRBD1; cdr3_nt: TGTGCCAGCAGCGGTCAACACAGGGGTGACTATGGCTACACCTTC; cdr3_aa: CASSGQHRGDYGYTF
j_call: TRBJ1-2; clone_size: NA; v_call: TRBV5-1; d_call: TRBD1; cdr3_nt: TGCGCCAGCAGCGCACCAACAGGGGGACTCGACTATGGCTACACCTTC; cdr3_aa: CASSAPTGGLDYGYTF
j_call: TRBJ1-6; clone_size: NA; v_call: TRBV5-4; d_call: NA; cdr3_nt: TGTGCCAGCAGCTCCCGTTCGGGGGGCCGTAATAATTCACCCCTCCACTTT; cdr3_aa: CASSSRSGGRNNSPLHF
j_call: TRBJ2-5; clone_size: NA; v_call: TRBV13; d_call: TRBD2; cdr3_nt: TGTGCCAGCAGCTTAGGCTACGTCCCGGGGGGGACCCAGTACTTC; cdr3_aa: CASSLGYVPGGTQYF
j_call: TRBJ1-1; clone_size: few; v_call: TRBV11-2; d_call: TRBD1; cdr3_nt: TGTGCCAGCAGCTTGACAGGGTTCACTGAAGCTTTCTTT; cdr3_aa: CASSLTGFTEAFF
j_call: TRBJ1-2; clone_size: few; v_call: TRBV10-3; d_call: TRBD1; cdr3_nt: TGTGCCATCAGCCCGACAGGGGACGGCTACACCTTC; cdr3_aa: CAISPTGDGYTF
j_call: TRBJ1-5; clone_size: NA; v_call: TRBV5-1; d_call: NA; cdr3_nt: TGCGCCAGCAGCTTGGGGGAGGAGGGGCGGCCCCAGCATTTT; cdr3_aa: CASSLGEEGRPQHF
j_call: TRBJ1-6; clone_size: NA; v_call: TRBV2; d_call: NA; cdr3_nt: TGTGCCAGCAGTGATAATACAGATTCACCCCTCCACTTT; cdr3_aa: CASSDNTDSPLHF
j_call: TRBJ2-1; clone_size: NA; v_call: TRBV7-2; d_call: NA; cdr3_nt: TGTGCCAGCAGCTTAGCGGTACAGGCCCGATCCAATGAGCAGTTCTTC; cdr3_aa: CASSLAVQARSNEQFF
j_call: TRBJ1-2; clone_size: NA; v_call: TRBV6-4; d_call: NA; cdr3_nt: TGTGCCAGCAGTAACGGTGTCAGGGGCTATGGCTACACCTTC; cdr3_aa: CASSNGVRGYGYTF
j_call: TRBJ1-2; clone_size: NA; v_call: TRBV5-1; d_call: TRBD1; cdr3_nt: TGCGCCAGCAGCTTGGCGGGACAGTTCGACTACACCTTC; cdr3_aa: CASSLAGQFDYTF
j_call: TRBJ1-4; clone_size: NA; v_call: TRBV4-1; d_call: TRBD1; cdr3_nt: TGCGCCAGCAGCCAGTACGACAGGGCAACTAATGAAAAACTGTTTTTT; cdr3_aa: CASSQYDRATNEKLFF
j_call: TRBJ1-4; clone_size: NA; v_call: TRBV7-2; d_call: NA; cdr3_nt: TGTGCCAGCAGCCTTATGGGGGGGACTAATGAAAAACTGTTTTTT; cdr3_aa: CASSLMGGTNEKLFF
j_call: TRBJ2-3; clone_size: NA; v_call: TRBV6-5; d_call: NA; cdr3_nt: TGTGCCAGCAGTACTGGTCGTGGAAGCACAGATACGCAGTATTTT; cdr3_aa: CASSTGRGSTDTQYF